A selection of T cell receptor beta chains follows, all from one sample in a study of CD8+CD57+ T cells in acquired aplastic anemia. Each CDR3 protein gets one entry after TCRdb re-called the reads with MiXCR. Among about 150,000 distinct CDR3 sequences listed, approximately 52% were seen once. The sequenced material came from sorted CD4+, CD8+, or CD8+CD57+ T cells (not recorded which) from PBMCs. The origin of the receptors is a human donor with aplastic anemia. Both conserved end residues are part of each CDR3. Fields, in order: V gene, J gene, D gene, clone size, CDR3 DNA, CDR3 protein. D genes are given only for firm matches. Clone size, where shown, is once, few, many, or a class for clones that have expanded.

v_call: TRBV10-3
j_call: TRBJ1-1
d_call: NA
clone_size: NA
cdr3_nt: TGTGCCATCAGTGAGCGACAGAACACTGAAGCTTTCTTT
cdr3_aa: CAISERQNTEAFF

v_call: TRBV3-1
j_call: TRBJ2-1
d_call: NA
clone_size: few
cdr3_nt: TGTGCCAGCGGGACCATTAGAAGCTCCTACAATGAGCAGTTCTTC
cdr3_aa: CASGTIRSSYNEQFF

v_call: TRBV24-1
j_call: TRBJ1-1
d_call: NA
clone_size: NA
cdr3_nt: TGTGCCACCAGTTTACGTGTCCCGATGAACACTGAAGCTTTCTTT
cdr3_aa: CATSLRVPMNTEAFF

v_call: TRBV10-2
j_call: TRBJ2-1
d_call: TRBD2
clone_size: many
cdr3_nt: TGCGCCAGCAGTGGACTAGCGGGGTACAATGAGCAGTTCTTC
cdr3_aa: CASSGLAGYNEQFF

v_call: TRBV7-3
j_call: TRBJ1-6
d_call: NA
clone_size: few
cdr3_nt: TGTGCCAGCAGCTCTACAGGGTGGGCTTCACCCCTCCACTTT
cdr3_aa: CASSSTGWASPLHF

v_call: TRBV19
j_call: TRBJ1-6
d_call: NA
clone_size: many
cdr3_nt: TGTGCCAGTAACCATCCGACAGATAATTCACCCCTCCACTTT
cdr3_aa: CASNHPTDNSPLHF

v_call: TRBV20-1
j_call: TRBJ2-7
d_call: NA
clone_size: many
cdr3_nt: TGCAGTGCTAGAGAGCATCCACCGAGCTCCTACGAGCAGTACTTC
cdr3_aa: CSAREHPPSSYEQYF

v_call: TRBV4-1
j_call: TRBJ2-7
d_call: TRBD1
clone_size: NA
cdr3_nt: TGCGCCAGCAGCCAAGCCTCGACAGGGAACTCCTACGAGCAGTACTTC
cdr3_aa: CASSQASTGNSYEQYF

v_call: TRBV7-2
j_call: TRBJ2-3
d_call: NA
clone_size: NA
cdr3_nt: TGTGCCAGCAGCTTATGGGGGAGGGATACGCAGTATTTT
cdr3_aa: CASSLWGRDTQYF

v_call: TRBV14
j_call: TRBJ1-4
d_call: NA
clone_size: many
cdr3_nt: TGTGCCAGCAGCCCCCGGTGGGGGCGGGAAAAACTGTTTTTT
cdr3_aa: CASSPRWGREKLFF

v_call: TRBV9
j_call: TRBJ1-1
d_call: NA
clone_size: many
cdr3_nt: TGTGCCAGCAGCTACCGGGAGTCGAGCACTGAAGCTTTCTTT
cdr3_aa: CASSYRESSTEAFF

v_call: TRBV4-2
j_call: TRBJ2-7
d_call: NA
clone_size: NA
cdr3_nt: TGTGCCAGCAGCCAAGATCTGAGCGGCCCCTACAAGCAGTACTTC
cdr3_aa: CASSQDLSGPYKQYF

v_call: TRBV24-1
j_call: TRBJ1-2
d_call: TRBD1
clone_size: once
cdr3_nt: TGTGCCACCAGAGGGGACAGAGACTATGGCTACACCTTC
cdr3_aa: CATRGDRDYGYTF

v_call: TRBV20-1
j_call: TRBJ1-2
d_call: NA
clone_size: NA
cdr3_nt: TGCAGTGCTAGAGATAACAGGGAACAGCGCTACACCTTC
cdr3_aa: CSARDNREQRYTF

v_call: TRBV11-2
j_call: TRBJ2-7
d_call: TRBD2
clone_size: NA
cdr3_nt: TGTGCCAGCAGCTTAGATCGGGCCGGGACTAGTAACCTCTACGAGCAGTACTTC
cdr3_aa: CASSLDRAGTSNLYEQYF

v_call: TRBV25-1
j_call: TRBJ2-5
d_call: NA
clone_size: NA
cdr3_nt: TGTGCCAGCAGTGAAATGCACGACTACCCCGGTGGAACCCAGTACTTC
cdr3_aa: CASSEMHDYPGGTQYF